This TCR beta chain was captured in a study of blood T cell repertoires in COVID-19. Across the whole study: From the United States, Italy and Spain came samples of acute and convalescent COVID-19. Sources were T cells, B-cell-depleted T cells, or PBMCs; the material itself was cDNA or gDNA.

As originally analysed: Amplifying reference gene primers gave estimates of nucleated cell counts. Generated by immunoSEQ multiplex PCR, the TCRdb table keeps only in-frame clones and is missing some. Clone size and the V and J calls come from that table; the DNA yielded D and trimming. This table has tens of thousands of clones, 89% appearing once. V trimming: 5 bases; J trimming: 4 bases; junction bases outside the gene matches: 3. This CDR3 comprises 14 residues. Germline V gene lookup returns CDR1 SGHTA and CDR2 FQGTGA. Specimen: peripheral blood. This sequence joins TRBV7-3 and TRBJ2-1, with TRBD1 identical over 9 bases. The receptor comes from a man in his sixties with acute or convalescent COVID-19. This CDR3 is CASSPGQGYNEQFF. CDR3 nucleotides: TGTGCCAGCAGCCCTGGACAGGGGTACAATGAGCAGTTCTTC.